Presented here are 9 T cell receptor beta chains from one specimen sequenced in a study of T cell responses to AZD1222 COVID-19 vaccine. The protocol was immunoSEQ multiplex PCR, while the TCRdb copy is restricted to in-frame clones and leaves out a portion. The table lists roughly 120,000 clones, around 90% of them singletons. Sequenced here: peripheral blood, sampled on day 0 of AZD1222 vaccination. The receptors derive from an adult in good health.

The V and J genes are TRBV19 and TRBJ1-2; a possible D gene is TRBD1 (6 bases). CDR3 length: 11 amino acids. CDR1 is LNHDA and CDR2 is SQIVND in the germline V gene (reference sequence). Deletions cut 10 bases from V and 4 bases from J, with 10 bases between. Here the CDR3 DNA reads TGTGCCACCCGGGACACCTATGGCTACACCTTC. Protein product: CATRDTYGYTF.

The V gene is TRBV19, the J gene TRBJ1-5; D unclear. Germline CDR1 LNHDA, CDR2 SQIVND (reference sequence). The V end lost 5 bases, the J end lost 3 bases, and 8 bases lay between the germline ends. The CDR3 covers 13 residues. The CDR3 bases are TGTGCCAGTAGTCAGTCAGACAATCAGCCCCAGCATTTT. Protein product: CASSQSDNQPQHF.

The chain has TRBV7-2 and TRBJ2-2; TRBD2 matches at 8 bases. Trimming removed 1 base from V and 6 bases from J; junction bases left unmatched: 7. This CDR3 region has 16 residues. Looked up from germline, CDR1 is SGHTA and CDR2 is FQGNSA. The CDR3 DNA sequence: TGTGCCAGCAGCTTAGATAGGCTAGCGGGTTCCGGGGAGCTGTTTTTT. This translates into CASSLDRLAGSGELFF.

Only one count was recorded for this clone. The rearrangement links TRBV28 to TRBJ1-6; D is ambiguous. Between the trimmed V and J ends, which lost 6 bases and 9 bases, there was a span of 12 bases. The CDR3 has 13 residues. The germline V gene has CDR1 MDHEN and CDR2 SYDVKM. CDR3 amino acids: CASRGSIGSPLHF. The DNA for the CDR3 is TGTGCCAGCAGGGGCTCCATAGGTTCACCCCTCCACTTT.

This clone has just one count. The genes are TRBV4-3 and TRBJ2-7; D tentatively fits TRBD1 or TRBD2 (5 bases each). Germline CDR1 LGHNA, CDR2 YSLEER. The CDR3 length is 15 residues. Trimming shortened V by 0 bases and J by 0 bases, and 9 bases separated the two germline ends. This chain's CDR3 is CASSQDRGSSYEQYF. The CDR3 nucleotides read TGCGCCAGCAGCCAAGATCGGGGCAGCTCCTACGAGCAGTACTTC.

The chain recombines TRBV2 with TRBJ1-2; D remains ambiguous. Germline assignment: CDR1 SNHLY and CDR2 FYNNEI. Trimming cost V 3 bases and J 5 bases, with 7 bases left between them. CDR3 length equals 12 residues. CDR3 sequence: CASSDGFYGYTF. The CDR3 region has the DNA TGTGCCAGCAGTGACGGTTTTTATGGCTACACCTTC.

A single count supports this clone. The chain has TRBV7-8 and TRBJ2-1; 8 bases line up with TRBD1. V shed 0 bases, J shed 9 bases, and the junction held 7 bases outside the gene matches. The CDR3 runs 15 residues. From germline, CDR1 is SGHVS and CDR2 FQNEAQ. CDR3 region: CASSLASRQGSEQFF. The DNA for the CDR3 is TGTGCCAGCAGCTTAGCCTCTCGACAGGGGAGTGAGCAGTTCTTC.

The chain recombines TRBV7-9 with TRBJ2-7, with 15 bases aligning to TRBD2. J gave up 11 bases and V 5 bases, and 4 bases lay outside the gene matches. The CDR3 spans 13 residues. Per the germline V gene, CDR1 is SEHNR and CDR2 is FQNEAQ (reference sequence). This CDR3 reads CASSPGTSGGKYF. CDR3 DNA: TGTGCCAGCAGCCCGGGGACTAGCGGGGGGAAGTACTTC.

This rearrangement joins TRBV24-1 to TRBJ1-5; maybe TRBD1 (5 bases). V gave up 4 bases and J gave up 2 bases, with 23 bases separating them. The V gene's germline CDR1 is KGHDR and CDR2 SFDVKD. The CDR3 runs to 19 residues. The CDR3 nucleotides read TGTGCCACCAGTGAAACCGGGACCCCTGGCACTTGGGGCAATCAGCCCCAGCATTTT. This encodes CATSETGTPGTWGNQPQHF.